These 2 T cell receptor beta chains originate from one sample sequenced in a study of control samples from healthy donors and cancer patients. Profiling relied on immunoSEQ multiplex PCR, and the TCRdb table lists in-frame clones only, not all of them. The data show nearly 200,000 clones, about 90% seen once. The source material was blood. The source is a man under 40 in good health.

The V call is TRBV6-5, the J call TRBJ1-2; weak D call: TRBD1 (6 bases). The CDR3 contains 14 residues. Between the trimmed V and J ends, which lost 6 bases and 5 bases, there was a span of 16 bases. Germline V lookup: CDR1 MNHEY, CDR2 SVGAGI. The chain's CDR3 is CASRTAGVRYGYTF. CDR3 bases: TGTGCCAGCAGAACGGCAGGGGTTAGGTATGGCTACACCTTC.

The genes are TRBV4-1 and TRBJ2-6; 13 positions agree with TRBD2. J gave up 4 bases and V 3 bases, and 12 bases lay outside the gene matches. CDR3 length equals 20 residues. The germline gives CDR1 MGHRA, CDR2 YSYEKL. The CDR3 is CASSHPRLAGGGKGANVLTF. CDR3 in DNA: TGCGCCAGCAGCCATCCCCGACTAGCGGGGGGCGGGAAAGGGGCCAACGTCCTGACTTTC.